This T cell receptor beta chain came from a study of PD-1 blockade in classical Hodgkin lymphoma (dated by TCRdb to the early 2020s). About the investigation overall: Nivolumab dosing was 3 mg/kg intravenously every 2 weeks, continuing until either disease progression or unacceptable toxicity. A peripheral blood immune signature of response to PD-1 blockade in classical Hodgkin lymphoma was defined using TCR beta sequencing and CyTOF. Paper-wide results and their limitations: CD4+ but not CD8+ TCR diversity rose significantly by C4D1 (p=0.0027 vs p=0.16), most apparent in complete responders (p=0.02). Newly diagnosed patients were reported to have lower baseline TCR diversity than healthy donors, and relapsed/refractory patients were reported to have lower baseline TCR diversity still. Patients starting nivolumab less than 1 year after ASCT had lower diversity and were excluded from later analyses to avoid confounding by immune reconstitution. Among trial patients, those achieving complete response had baseline diversity similar to that of newly diagnosed patients, while diversity was significantly lower in partial responders and progressors. The study was limited to a single clinical trial cohort, and causes of repertoire differences, possibly disease activity or prior therapy, remained undefined.

Per the publication, the time point label means: cycle 4 day 1 (C4D1), after less than 7 weeks of nivolumab. All trial patients had relapsed after autologous stem cell transplantation, with cohorts A, B and C differing in prior brentuximab vedotin exposure. A total of fewer than 70 patients with relapsed/refractory classical Hodgkin lymphoma made up the trial cohort, and each patient's best overall response was complete response, partial response or progressive disease. In the multi-cohort phase II CheckMate 205 trial, trial patients received single-agent nivolumab. An independent review committee assessed best overall response by applying the 2007 International Working Group response criteria. Trial PBMCs were obtained immediately prior to nivolumab initiation (C1D1) and on therapy at cycle 2 day 1 and cycle 4 day 1. Peripheral blood was collected in 8 mL Vacutainer Cell Preparation Tubes, from which PBMCs were isolated by centrifugation and then cryopreserved.

With regard to this clone: The specificity of this receptor is unknown. Base qualities are not at hand, and no much larger clone is one base apart.

Taken from the germline V gene, the CDR1 and CDR2 loops are KGHSH and LQKENI. Relative to germline, V is 3 bases shorter and J is 2 bases shorter, with 4 bases between their ends. From the cysteine through the phenylalanine, the CDR3 covers 12 amino acids. Only the CDR3 region is kept as DNA, spanning 36 bases read in frame from base 1. Genomic DNA was extracted with the Qiagen DNeasy kit from unsorted PBMCs and from negatively selected CD4+ and CD8+ fractions. Amplification of TCR beta CDR3 regions was done by immunoSEQ multiplex PCR with primers that anneal to V and J segments. Amplification bias was minimized using a synthetic immune receptor repertoire, and residual bias was removed computationally after sequencing. The original methods were these. Repertoire diversity was quantified as the Shannon entropy index using custom Python scripts. The unsorted, CD4+ and CD8+ repertoires were each analyzed separately, with the exception of combined analyses, where CD4+ and CD8+ sequences were merged in silico. Clonal expansion was defined as a frequency increase of at least 2-fold after treatment compared with C1D1, and clones undetected at baseline were assigned a pseudocount of 0.5. Singleton clones were defined as clones with 0 or 1 copy at C1D1, and non-singleton clones were defined as clones with 2 or more copies. By matching protein sequences in sorted samples from the same patient, clones expanded in unsorted samples were annotated as CD4+, CD8+ or unknown. Diversity changes from C1D1 to C4D1 were tested in paired samples using Wilcoxon tests. As stored in TCRdb, this immuneACCESS dataset retains in-frame rearrangements with V and J assigned. A fraction of the clones does not appear; measured against another copy, unresolved V genes explain less than half of the discrepancy, and the remainder lacks a known reason. V, J and clone size derive from that table, while D and trimming were established from the DNA sequence. This sample lists tens of thousands of clones; around 85% were detected once. 13% of the sample goes to the ten largest clones.

This receptor was identified in a human donor with classical Hodgkin lymphoma. Material: peripheral blood mononuclear cells (PBMCs), obtained before the fourth cycle of nivolumab. The rearrangement combines TRBV18 with TRBJ2-5, with the D gene not confidently named. The CDR3 is CASSPQQETQYF. The sequence in DNA is TGTGCCAGCTCACCGCAGCAAGAGACCCAGTACTTC.